Shown below are 6 T cell receptor beta chains from a single sample sequenced in a study of T cell responses to AZD1222 COVID-19 vaccine. Sequencing used immunoSEQ multiplex PCR; TCRdb keeps in-frame clones, though not all of them. The profile shows about 100,000 clones, around 87% of them singletons. This material consisted of peripheral blood, taken on day 0 of MenACWY control vaccination. The receptor set was obtained from an adult in good health.

The CDR3 region is CASSQEFPVSYEQYF. The DNA of the CDR3 is TGTGCCAGCAGCCAAGAGTTCCCGGTCTCCTACGAGCAGTACTTC. The chain joins TRBV4-2 to TRBJ2-7, with no clear D. Trimming pared 0 bases from V and 0 bases from J, leaving 9 bases between. The length of the CDR3 is 15 residues. From germline, CDR1 is LGHNA and CDR2 YNFKEQ.

This chain's CDR3 is CATSPTRGTQYF. Here the CDR3 DNA reads TGTGCCACCAGCCCTACCCGGGGGACCCAGTACTTC. This chain uses TRBV15 with TRBJ2-5; TRBD2 might be the D (5 bases). Trimming removed 5 bases from V and 7 bases from J, with 11 bases in between. The CDR3 covers 12 residues. Germline V gene data show CDR1 as LNHNV and CDR2 as YYDKDF (reference sequence).

The rearrangement uses TRBV5-1 and TRBJ2-2; 14 bases are a match to TRBD2. The germline V gene has CDR1 SGHRS and CDR2 YFSETQ. V shed 4 bases, J shed 3 bases, and the junction held 5 bases outside the gene matches. This CDR3 has 17 amino acids. CDR3 sequence (DNA): TGCGCCAGCAGCCTGACTAGCGGGGGGGCCGACACCGGGGAGCTGTTTTTT. It yields the protein CASSLTSGGADTGELFF.

This clone occurred a few times. This chain uses TRBV5-6 with TRBJ1-5, with 8 bases fitting TRBD1. V shed 4 bases and J 0 bases; nucleotides not matched to a gene: 6. The CDR3 is made up of 16 amino acids. Germline V gene data show CDR1 as SGHDT and CDR2 as YYEEEE. The CDR3 here is CASSVLGQASNQPQHF. DNA of the CDR3: TGTGCCAGCAGCGTCCTGGGACAGGCTAGCAATCAGCCCCAGCATTTT.

This clone was found once. V gene TRBV7-2 combines with J gene TRBJ2-2, with a possible D match to TRBD1 (5 bases). The CDR3 is 15 amino acids. Germline V lookup: CDR1 SGHTA, CDR2 FQGNSA. Trimming took off 4 bases at V and 1 base at J, with 10 bases between the two ends. The CDR3 DNA reads as TGTGCCAGCAGCTCCCAGCAGGGGAACACCGGGGAGCTGTTTTTT. Protein product: CASSSQQGNTGELFF.

The chain couples TRBV27 to TRBJ2-7; the D gene is possibly TRBD2 (6 bases). This CDR3 is 11 amino acids long. V lost 2 bases and J lost 12, with 11 bases in between. Germline lookup yields CDR1 MNHEY and CDR2 SMNVEV (reference sequence). CDR3 residues: CASSLGGSWYF. CDR3 DNA: TGTGCCAGCAGTTTAGGAGGGAGCTGGTACTTC.